One and the same sample provided the 12 T cell receptor beta chains below, sequenced in a study of response to subunit inactivated influenza vaccine. TCRdb ran MiXCR on the RT-PCR reads and lists one entry per CDR3 protein. This sample has roughly 500,000 distinct CDR3 sequences, with about 17% found just once. Specimen: CD4+ T cells sorted from PBMCs, collected 23 months after vaccination. Receptor source: a man aged 45-69 years who received an inactivated influenza vaccine.

The table lists this clonotype with a few counts. The chain links TRBV3-1 to TRBJ1-5; D perhaps matches TRBD1 (5 bases). The V end was cut by 0 bases, the J end by 0 bases, with 12 bases between. The CDR3 runs to 17 residues. The germline CDR1 and CDR2 sequences are LGHDT and YNNKEL (reference sequence). This CDR3 reads CASSQDPGDNSNQPQHF. In DNA, the CDR3 is TGTGCCAGCAGCCAAGATCCGGGGGATAATAGCAATCAGCCCCAGCATTTT.

The chain joins TRBV5-6 to TRBJ1-4, with 9 bases fitting TRBD1. Trimming took 4 bases from V and 5 from J; bases not matched to a gene: 6. From germline, CDR1 is SGHDT and CDR2 YYEEEE. CDR3 size: 15 residues. CDR3 amino acids: CASSGSGQGNEKLFF. The CDR3 DNA reads TGTGCCAGCAGCGGCTCAGGACAGGGGAATGAAAAACTGTTTTTT.

The V call is TRBV20-1, the J call TRBJ2-5; TRBD2 aligns across 14 bases. This CDR3 has 16 residues. Germline CDR1 and CDR2: DFQATT and SNEGSKA (reference sequence). The CDR3 DNA reads as TGCACGGCTCAAGGACTAGCGGGAGGAGAGACGGAGACCCAGTACTTC. This sequence encodes CTAQGLAGGETETQYF.

The chain carries TRBV27 and TRBJ2-2, with TRBD1 matching over 8 bases. V shed 4 bases, J shed 7 bases, and the junction held 8 bases outside the gene matches. The CDR3 contains 15 residues. From germline, CDR1 is MNHEY and CDR2 SMNVEV (reference sequence). The CDR3 nucleotides read TGTGCCAGCAGTTACAGCAGGGGGCGAGGCGGGGAGCTGTTTTTT. This encodes CASSYSRGRGGELFF.

This clonotype showed up just a few times. CDR3: CASREGRGETQYF. The CDR3 DNA follows: TGTGCCAGCAGGGAAGGTCGGGGAGAGACCCAGTACTTC. The chain employs TRBV25-1 and TRBJ2-5, with D tentatively TRBD2 (5 bases). V gave up 6 bases and J gave up 4 bases, with 12 bases separating them. Germline CDR1 MGHDK, CDR2 SYGVNS. The CDR3 covers 13 residues.

The rearrangement links TRBV7-9 to TRBJ1-1; D call uncertain. Trimming removed 4 bases at V and 1 base at J, with 13 bases between. The CDR3 runs 15 residues. In germline, CDR1 is SEHNR, CDR2 FQNEAQ (reference sequence). The CDR3 is CASSSNRDWNTEAFF. In DNA form, the CDR3 reads TGTGCCAGCAGCTCCAACAGAGACTGGAACACTGAAGCTTTCTTT. Full variable domain (rest looked up from reference TRBV7-9 and TRBJ1-1): DTGVSQNPRHKITKRGQNVTFRCDPISEHNRLYWYRQTLGQGPEFLTYFQNEAQLEKSRLLSDRFSAERPKGSFSTLEIQRTEQGDSAMYLCASSSNRDWNTEAFFGQGTRLTVV.

The chain combines TRBV6-5 with TRBJ2-2; 11 nucleotides align to TRBD2. The CDR3 contains 15 residues. Germline V gives CDR1 MNHEY, CDR2 SVGAGI. Losses at the gene ends were 2 bases for V and 5 bases for J; bases not matched to a gene: 1. CDR3: CASSYRLAGTGELFF. CDR3 nucleotide sequence: TGTGCCAGCAGTTACCGACTAGCGGGAACCGGGGAGCTGTTTTTT.

This clonotype came up many times. The chain employs TRBV28 and TRBJ1-1; TRBD1 agrees at 7 bases. Germline CDR1 MDHEN, CDR2 SYDVKM. The CDR3 runs 18 residues. V was pared by 7 bases and J by 10 bases, with 27 bases of the junction left unmatched. CDR3 sequence (DNA): TGTGCCAGCACGGCACAAAGAAGACAGGGAGGTCGTGGGAGGGGAGCTTTCTTT. It is translated as CASTAQRRQGGRGRGAFF.

This clonotype has more than one count but fewer than ten. CDR3 DNA: TGTGCCAGCAGCGTAGGGCAGGGTCCCCCCCTGACCACCGGGGAGCTGTTTTTT. This sequence encodes CASSVGQGPPLTTGELFF. The chain couples TRBV9 to TRBJ2-2; D perhaps matches TRBD1 (5 bases). Trimming removed 0 bases at V and 4 bases at J, with 19 bases between. Germline V gives CDR1 SGDLS, CDR2 YYNGEE. The CDR3 runs to 18 residues.

This clonotype occurred many times. The rearrangement links TRBV20-1 to TRBJ1-6, with TRBD1 matching 11 bases. The CDR3 is 18 amino acids. J was trimmed by 0 bases and V by 2 bases; bases with no gene match: 6. The germline CDR1 and CDR2 sequences are DFQATT and SNEGSKA (reference sequence). The CDR3, as DNA: TGCAGTGCTAGAAGGGACAGGGGGTCGAGCTCCTATAATTCACCCCTCCACTTT. Translating gives CSARRDRGSSSYNSPLHF.

This chain links TRBV7-2 with TRBJ2-5, with D unclear. Germline loops: CDR1 SGHTA, CDR2 FQGNSA. This CDR3 is built from 14 residues. The V end lost 1 base, the J end lost 2 bases, and 8 bases lay between the germline ends. The CDR3 is CASSLVFRQETQYF. As DNA, the CDR3 is TGTGCCAGCAGCTTAGTTTTTAGACAAGAGACCCAGTACTTC.

This sequence joins TRBV20-1 and TRBJ2-5, with TRBD2 matching over 7 bases. The CDR3 contains 14 residues. Germline V gene lookup returns CDR1 DFQATT and CDR2 SNEGSKA (reference sequence). Trimming at V came to 5 bases and at J to 5 bases, leaving 11 bases not matched to a gene. The CDR3 is CSAHIAGDRETQYF. The CDR3 region has the DNA TGCAGTGCTCATATCGCGGGGGATAGGGAGACCCAGTACTTC.